The next 29 T cell receptor beta chains were all read from a single sample in a study of shared clonotypes between healthy human individuals. Sequencing used immunoSEQ multiplex PCR; TCRdb keeps in-frame clones, though not all of them. Of 1,400,000 or so clones listed, about 98.5% are singletons. The specimen sequenced was naive CD4+ T cells sorted from blood. Sample subset: CD45RA+ positively selected. Every receptor here comes from a man between 25 and 39 years old in good health.

The chain couples TRBV5-4 to TRBJ2-2; 7 positions agree with TRBD1. Trimming took 9 bases from V and 7 from J; bases not matched to a gene: 9. The CDR3 is 13 residues long. CDR1 is SGHNT, CDR2 YYREEE, per germline (reference sequence). The CDR3 reads CAIRTGFIGELFF. In nucleotides, the CDR3 is TGTGCCATCCGGACAGGATTCATCGGGGAGCTGTTTTTT.

Comments on this clone: One end of the junction is discordant with germline, which a read error may explain. The rearrangement joins TRBV20-1 to TRBJ2-7; D possibly matches TRBD1 or TRBD2 (5 bases each). Germline loops: CDR1 DFQATT, CDR2 SNEGSKA (reference sequence). CDR3 size: 11 residues. DNA of the CDR3: TGCAGTGCCCGCTCCGGGACCCTCCACCACTTC. Translation: CSARSGTLHHF.

The chain uses TRBV6-1 and TRBJ1-5; 8 bases are a match to TRBD1. The CDR3 runs to 14 residues. Trimming at V came to 5 bases and at J to 6 bases, leaving 6 bases not matched to a gene. Germline V lookup: CDR1 MNHNS, CDR2 SASEGT. CDR3 sequence (DNA): TGTGCCAGCAGTAACAGGGGGAGCGCTCAGCCCCAGCATTTT. Translated, it gives CASSNRGSAQPQHF.

J is TRBJ1-2 and V is TRBV19; D is possibly TRBD1 (6 bases). CDR1 and CDR2 from the germline V gene are LNHDA and SQIVND (reference sequence). Trimming took 9 bases from V and 7 from J, leaving 12 bases between them. This CDR3 is 11 amino acids long. CDR3 in DNA: TGTGCCAGCAAACAGGGACCTGGCTACACCTTC. Its protein product is CASKQGPGYTF. Full variable domain (rest looked up from reference TRBV19 and TRBJ1-2): DGGITQSPKYLFRKEGQNVTLSCEQNLNHDAMYWYRQDPGQGLRLIYYSQIVNDFQKGDIAEGYSVSREKKESFPLTVTSAQKNPTAFYLCASKQGPGYTFGSGTRLTVV.

This chain connects TRBV27 to TRBJ1-2; TRBD1 might be the D (5 bases). Germline V gene sequence: CDR1 MNHEY, CDR2 SMNVEV (reference sequence). Trimming cost V 3 bases and J 4 bases, with 9 bases left between them. This CDR3 contains 13 residues. Here the CDR3 reads CASSFFGGYGYTF. CDR3 DNA sequence: TGTGCCAGCAGTTTTTTCGGGGGCTATGGCTACACCTTC.

The gene calls are TRBV11-2 and TRBJ2-5; D uncertain. CDR3 size: 12 residues. Trimming removed 5 bases from V and 6 bases from J, with 10 bases in between. Per germline, CDR1 SGHAT and CDR2 FQNNGV. In nucleotides, the CDR3 is TGTGCCAGCAGCATTAGTGCACAGACCCAGTACTTC. It translates to CASSISAQTQYF.

The chain is built from TRBV7-9 and TRBJ2-7, with 8 nucleotides matching TRBD1. This CDR3 region has 16 residues. The trim removed 1 base at V and 4 bases at J, leaving 9 bases unmatched. CDR1 and CDR2 (germline): SEHNR, FQNEAQ (reference sequence). Written as DNA, the CDR3 is TGTGCCAGCAGCTTAGATGGCAGGGGGCACCTTTACGAGCAGTACTTC. Translation: CASSLDGRGHLYEQYF.

The rearrangement uses TRBV2 and TRBJ2-7; TRBD2 is a possible D gene (5 bases). The germline V gene has CDR1 SNHLY and CDR2 FYNNEI. CDR3 length equals 15 residues. V lost 6 bases to trimming and J lost 1 base, with 16 bases between them. CDR3 residues: CASRPLALLSYEQYF. Written as DNA, the CDR3 is TGTGCCAGCAGACCTTTAGCGCTTCTTTCCTACGAGCAGTACTTC. Variable domain in full (rest from reference TRBV2 and TRBJ2-7): EPEVTQTPSHQVTQMGQEVILRCVPISNHLYFYWYRQILGQKVEFLVSFYNNEISEKSEIFDDQFSVERPDGSNFTLKIRSTKLEDSAMYFCASRPLALLSYEQYFGPGTRLTVT.

The chain uses TRBV11-3 and TRBJ2-5; D may be TRBD2 (6 bases). The CDR3 contains 14 residues. The V end was cut by 2 bases, the J end by 3 bases, with 10 bases between. Germline loops: CDR1 SGHNT, CDR2 YENEEA. Here the CDR3 DNA reads TGTGCCAGCAGCTTATACGGGGGAGAAGAGACCCAGTACTTC. Its protein is CASSLYGGEETQYF.

This chain links TRBV27 with TRBJ2-1; D ambiguous. Germline V gene lookup returns CDR1 MNHEY and CDR2 SMNVEV (reference sequence). The CDR3 contains 16 residues. Trimming took off 2 bases at V and 0 bases at J, with 11 bases between the two ends. CDR3 protein: CASSLRLPSSYNEQFF. CDR3 sequence (DNA): TGTGCCAGCAGTTTAAGGTTGCCTAGCTCCTACAATGAGCAGTTCTTC.

Comment on this clone: The germline gene is not matched at one end of the junction; a read error may be the cause. The V gene is TRBV5-1, the J gene TRBJ1-2, with 10 nucleotides matching TRBD1. This CDR3 is 15 amino acids long. CDR1 is SGHRS, CDR2 YFSETQ, per germline. CDR3 bases: TGCGCCAGCAGGTTGGGACAGGGGCTCGACTATGGCTACACCTTC. It encodes CASRLGQGLDYGYTF.

Note on this clone: The junction and the germline gene differ at one end; a read error may be behind it. The chain joins TRBV27 to TRBJ2-1; D is unresolved. CDR1 and CDR2 (germline): MNHEY, SMNVEV (reference sequence). This CDR3 has 12 amino acids. The CDR3 region is CASSTAGFSPLF. The DNA for the CDR3 is TGTGCCAGCAGTACTGCCGGCTTCTCACCCCTCTTC.

The chain is built from TRBV18 and TRBJ1-1; D gene unclear. The CDR3 runs 16 residues. The V and J ends lost 2 bases and 1 base respectively, with 14 bases between them. Germline loops: CDR1 KGHSH, CDR2 LQKENI. Here the CDR3 reads CASSPVGRGGNTEAFF. CDR3 DNA sequence: TGTGCCAGCTCACCAGTAGGGAGAGGTGGGAACACTGAAGCTTTCTTT. The complete variable domain, with remaining parts taken from reference TRBV18 and TRBJ1-1, reads NAGVMQNPRHLVRRRGQEARLRCSPMKGHSHVYWYRQLPEEGLKFMVYLQKENIIDESGMPKERFSAEFPKEGPSILRIQQVVRGDSAAYFCASSPVGRGGNTEAFFGQGTRLTVV.

This sequence joins TRBV7-2 and TRBJ2-3, with 7 nucleotides matching TRBD2. The trim removed 5 bases at V and 0 bases at J, leaving 14 bases unmatched. In germline, CDR1 is SGHTA, CDR2 FQGNSA. The CDR3 runs to 18 residues. DNA for the CDR3: TGTGCCAGCAGCCCCCCAGGTGCGGGAGCCTTGAGCACAGATACGCAGTATTTT. This translates into CASSPPGAGALSTDTQYF.

The V call is TRBV7-8, the J call TRBJ2-5, with D perhaps matching TRBD1 (6 bases). Deletions cut 1 base from V and 5 bases from J, with 11 bases between. CDR1 is SGHVS, CDR2 FQNEAQ, per germline. CDR3 length: 14 amino acids. As DNA, the CDR3 is TGTGCCAGCAGCTTAGGGGGGCTCAGGGAGACCCAGTACTTC. The encoded protein is CASSLGGLRETQYF.

This clone was observed once. The V call is TRBV5-1, the J call TRBJ2-1; TRBD2 agrees at 9 bases. The CDR3 spans 17 residues. The V gene end was trimmed by 4 bases and the J gene end by 2 bases; junction bases not matched to a gene: 10. Germline values: CDR1 SGHRS, CDR2 YFSETQ. The CDR3 region has the DNA TGCGCCAGCAGCCAGCTGCAATCTAGCGGGGCCTACAATGAGCAGTTCTTC. It encodes CASSQLQSSGAYNEQFF.

This chain uses TRBV2 with TRBJ2-5; tentative D call: TRBD2 (5 bases). Trimming left V 7 bases short and J 2 bases short, with 11 bases between. This CDR3 has 13 amino acids. Germline CDR1 SNHLY, CDR2 FYNNEI. CDR3 nucleotides: TGTGCCAGCATGGGAGCGGAGCAAGAGACCCAGTACTTC. Encoded protein: CASMGAEQETQYF.

This clone occurred once. This chain connects TRBV4-2 to TRBJ1-3; 9 bases align to TRBD1. The CDR3 totals 16 residues. Per germline, CDR1 LGHNA and CDR2 YNFKEQ. The V segment lost 4 bases and the J segment 2 bases; nucleotides outside the gene matches: 6. For the CDR3, the DNA is TGTGCCAGCAGCCGACGGGACAGGGATGCTGGAAACACCATATATTTT. Its translation: CASSRRDRDAGNTIYF.

The CDR3 here is CASIGPGAGELFF. The CDR3 DNA follows: TGTGCCAGCATCGGTCCAGGTGCCGGGGAGCTGTTTTTT. The rearrangement joins TRBV28 to TRBJ2-2; no clear D. Germline V lookup: CDR1 MDHEN, CDR2 SYDVKM. This CDR3 contains 13 residues. V lost 7 bases to trimming and J lost 6 bases, with 12 bases between them.

In the case of this clone: The same CDR3 arises from other DNA sequences in this sample as well. The chain carries TRBV18 and TRBJ1-5; D is unclear. The CDR3 sequence is 15 residues long. V gave up 3 bases and J gave up 1 base, with 10 bases separating them. Looked up from germline, CDR1 is KGHSH and CDR2 is LQKENI. As DNA, the CDR3 is TGTGCCAGCTCACCCCTTGCGGGCAGCAATCAGCCCCAGCATTTT. Translating gives CASSPLAGSNQPQHF.

This rearrangement joins TRBV7-9 to TRBJ1-2; D gene uncertain. Per the germline V gene, CDR1 is SEHNR and CDR2 is FQNEAQ (reference sequence). The V and J ends lost 6 bases and 8 bases respectively, with 16 bases between them. The CDR3 consists of 13 residues. CDR3 nucleotide sequence: TGTGCCAGCAGTAAGGACCCACTTCGAGGCTACACCTTC. It codes for CASSKDPLRGYTF.

The V and J genes are TRBV7-9 and TRBJ2-7; TRBD2 matches 11 bases. Germline V lookup: CDR1 SEHNR, CDR2 FQNEAQ (reference sequence). V was pared by 2 bases and J by 2 bases, with 5 bases of the junction left unmatched. The CDR3 sequence is 16 residues long. This CDR3 is CASSLPLAGGTYEQYF. CDR3 in DNA: TGTGCCAGCAGCTTACCTCTAGCGGGAGGAACCTACGAGCAGTACTTC.

The chain is built from TRBV5-1 and TRBJ2-1; 9 nucleotides align to TRBD1. This CDR3 spans 14 amino acids. Trimming took 0 bases from V and 10 from J; bases not matched to a gene: 5. Germline V gene sequence: CDR1 SGHRS, CDR2 YFSETQ. The CDR3 region is CASSLDGDRVEQFF. CDR3 DNA sequence: TGCGCCAGCAGCTTGGATGGGGACAGGGTAGAGCAGTTCTTC.

The chain uses TRBV7-9 and TRBJ2-4; no clear D. The CDR3 has 14 amino acids. Germline V gene lookup returns CDR1 SEHNR and CDR2 FQNEAQ (reference sequence). V was trimmed by 2 bases and J by 0 bases, leaving 5 bases between them. The CDR3 loop is CASSLPQAKNIQYF. In nucleotides, the CDR3 is TGTGCCAGCAGCTTACCACAAGCCAAAAACATTCAGTACTTC.

Of note for this clone: Other DNA sequences in this sample translate to the same CDR3. This rearrangement joins TRBV5-4 to TRBJ2-3; D gene uncertain. The CDR3 runs to 15 residues. The germline V gene encodes CDR1 SGHNT and CDR2 YYREEE (reference sequence). Trimming took 0 bases from V and 0 from J, leaving 8 bases between them. The CDR3 nucleotides are TGTGCCAGCAGCTTGGCCGGACCAAGCACAGATACGCAGTATTTT. Its protein product is CASSLAGPSTDTQYF.

V and J are TRBV7-6 and TRBJ2-7, with 12 bases that match TRBD2. The CDR3 consists of 16 residues. Germline lookup yields CDR1 SGHVS and CDR2 FNYEAQ. J was trimmed by 3 bases and V by 1 base; bases with no gene match: 4. The CDR3 nucleotides read TGTGCCAGCAGCTTAGTCCCGACTAGCGGGAGCTACGAGCAGTACTTC. This sequence encodes CASSLVPTSGSYEQYF.

The chain carries TRBV27 and TRBJ2-5; 10 nucleotides align to TRBD2. V was clipped by 1 base and J by 4 bases; unmatched bases: 12. CDR1 is MNHEY and CDR2 is SMNVEV in the germline V gene (reference sequence). The CDR3 sequence is 18 residues long. As DNA, the CDR3 is TGTGCCAGCAGTTTATGGGGGGCTAGCGGGAGAGCAAGAGAGACCCAGTACTTC. This translates into CASSLWGASGRARETQYF.

This chain links TRBV28 with TRBJ1-2; D unresolved. Looked up from germline, CDR1 is MDHEN and CDR2 is SYDVKM. Trimming shortened V by 5 bases and J by 4 bases, and 17 bases separated the two germline ends. This CDR3 has 15 residues. Written as DNA, the CDR3 is TGTGCCAGCAGTACGAATCGCGGGATCCTCTATGGCTACACCTTC. Encoded protein: CASSTNRGILYGYTF.

The V gene is TRBV6-5, the J gene TRBJ2-7; D uncertain. CDR1 is MNHEY and CDR2 is SVGAGI in the germline V gene. V lost 2 bases to trimming and J lost 0 bases, with 8 bases between them. This CDR3 has 14 amino acids. The CDR3 sequence is CASSYEVSSYEQYF. The DNA for the CDR3 is TGTGCCAGCAGTTACGAAGTCAGCTCCTACGAGCAGTACTTC.